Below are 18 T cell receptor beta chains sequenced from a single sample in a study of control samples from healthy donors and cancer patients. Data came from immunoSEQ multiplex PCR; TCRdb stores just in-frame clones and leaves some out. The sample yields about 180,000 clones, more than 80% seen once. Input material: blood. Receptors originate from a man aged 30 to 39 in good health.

CDR3 region: CASSPRTSGRFYNEQFF. The CDR3 DNA sequence: TGTGCCAGCAGCCCCCGGACTAGCGGGAGGTTCTACAATGAGCAGTTCTTC. This rearrangement joins TRBV11-3 to TRBJ2-1, with 14 bases aligning to TRBD2. Germline V CDR1 and CDR2: SGHNT, YENEEA. V shed 5 bases, J shed 3 bases, and the junction held 6 bases outside the gene matches. This CDR3 is built from 17 residues. The full variable domain, rest sourced from reference TRBV11-3 and TRBJ2-1, is EAGVVQSPRYKIIEKKQPVAFWCNPISGHNTLYWYLQNLGQGPELLIRYENEEAVDDSQLPKDRFSAERLKGVDSTLKIQPAELGDSAVYLCASSPRTSGRFYNEQFFGPGTRLTVL.

CDR3 sequence: CASSQARWREGGHNEQFF. CDR3 in DNA: TGTGCCAGCAGCCAAGCTCGATGGCGGGAGGGGGGGCACAATGAGCAGTTCTTC. This chain uses TRBV4-2 with TRBJ2-1; TRBD2 aligns across 9 bases. The CDR3 totals 18 residues. CDR1 is LGHNA, CDR2 YNFKEQ, per germline. V was pared by 1 base and J by 5 bases, with 12 bases of the junction left unmatched.

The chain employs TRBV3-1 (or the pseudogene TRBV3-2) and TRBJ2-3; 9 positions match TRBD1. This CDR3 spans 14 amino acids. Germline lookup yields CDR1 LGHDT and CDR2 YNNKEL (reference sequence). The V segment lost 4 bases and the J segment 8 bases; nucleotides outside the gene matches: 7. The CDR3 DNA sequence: TGTGCCAGCAGCCCCCGGGACAGGGCTGTTACGCAGTATTTT. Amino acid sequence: CASSPRDRAVTQYF.

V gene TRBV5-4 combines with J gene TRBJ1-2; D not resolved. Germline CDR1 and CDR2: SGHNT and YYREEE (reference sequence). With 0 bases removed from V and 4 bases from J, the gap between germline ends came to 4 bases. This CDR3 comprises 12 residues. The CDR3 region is CASSLESYGYTF. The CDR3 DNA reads TGTGCCAGCAGCTTGGAGTCCTATGGCTACACCTTC.

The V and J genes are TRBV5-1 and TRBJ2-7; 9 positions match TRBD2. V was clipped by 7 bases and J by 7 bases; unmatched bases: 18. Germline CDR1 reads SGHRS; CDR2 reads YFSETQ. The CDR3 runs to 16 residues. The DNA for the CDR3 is TGCGCCAGCGGCCGCAGCGGGCTAGCGGGATCGGGGGAGCAGTACTTC. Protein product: CASGRSGLAGSGEQYF.

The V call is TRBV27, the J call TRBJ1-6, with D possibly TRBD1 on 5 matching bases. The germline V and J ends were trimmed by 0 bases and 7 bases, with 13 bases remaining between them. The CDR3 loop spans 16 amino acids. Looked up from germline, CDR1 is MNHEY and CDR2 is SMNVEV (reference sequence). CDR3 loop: CASSLSTHGDNSPLHF. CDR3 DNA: TGTGCCAGCAGTTTATCGACACACGGGGACAATTCACCCCTCCACTTT.

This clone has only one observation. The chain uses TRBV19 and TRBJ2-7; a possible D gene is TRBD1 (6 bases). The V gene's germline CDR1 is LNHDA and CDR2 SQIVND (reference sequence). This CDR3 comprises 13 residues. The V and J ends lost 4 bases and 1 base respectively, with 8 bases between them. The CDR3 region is CASSTTGSYEQYF. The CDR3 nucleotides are TGTGCCAGTAGTACTACAGGGTCCTACGAGCAGTACTTC. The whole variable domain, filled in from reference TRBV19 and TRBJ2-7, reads DGGITQSPKYLFRKEGQNVTLSCEQNLNHDAMYWYRQDPGQGLRLIYYSQIVNDFQKGDIAEGYSVSREKKESFPLTVTSAQKNPTAFYLCASSTTGSYEQYFGPGTRLTVT.

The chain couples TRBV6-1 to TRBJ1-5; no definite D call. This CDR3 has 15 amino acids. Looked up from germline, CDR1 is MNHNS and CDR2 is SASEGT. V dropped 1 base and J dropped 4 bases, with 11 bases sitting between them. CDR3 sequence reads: CASSEVGRSNQPQHF. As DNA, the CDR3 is TGTGCCAGCAGTGAAGTAGGCAGATCAAATCAGCCCCAGCATTTT.

CDR3 sequence: CSVVQGLLGGYTF. CDR3 bases: TGCAGCGTTGTTCAGGGTTTACTGGGTGGCTACACCTTC. The rearrangement links TRBV29-1 to TRBJ1-2, with a tentative D call TRBD1 (5 bases). V lost 4 bases and J lost 7, with 16 bases in between. CDR1 and CDR2 (germline): SQVTM, ANQGSEA. The CDR3 loop spans 13 amino acids. The full variable domain, rest sourced from reference TRBV29-1 and TRBJ1-2, is SAVISQKPSRDICQRGTSLTIQCQVDSQVTMMFWYRQQPGQSLTLIATANQGSEATYESGFVIDKFPISRPNLTFSTLTVSNMSPEDSSIYLCSVVQGLLGGYTFGSGTRLTVV.

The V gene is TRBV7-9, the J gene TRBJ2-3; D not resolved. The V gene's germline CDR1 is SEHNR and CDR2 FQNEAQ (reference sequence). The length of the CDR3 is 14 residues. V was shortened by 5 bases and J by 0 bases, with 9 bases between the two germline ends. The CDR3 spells CASSQTSSTDTQYF. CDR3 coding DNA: TGTGCCAGCAGCCAGACTTCCAGCACAGATACGCAGTATTTT.

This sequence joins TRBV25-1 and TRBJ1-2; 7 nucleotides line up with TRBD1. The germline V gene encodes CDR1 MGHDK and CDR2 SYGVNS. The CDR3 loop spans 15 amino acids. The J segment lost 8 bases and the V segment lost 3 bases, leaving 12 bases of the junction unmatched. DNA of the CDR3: TGTGCCAGCAGTGATCATAAGACAGGGAATAAAGGCTACACCTTC. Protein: CASSDHKTGNKGYTF.

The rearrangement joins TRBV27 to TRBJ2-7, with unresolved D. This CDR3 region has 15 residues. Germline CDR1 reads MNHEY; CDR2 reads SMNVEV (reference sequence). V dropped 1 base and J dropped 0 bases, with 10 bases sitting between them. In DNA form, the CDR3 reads TGTGCCAGCAGTTTATACGCAGAGTCCTCCTACGAGCAGTACTTC. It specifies CASSLYAESSYEQYF.

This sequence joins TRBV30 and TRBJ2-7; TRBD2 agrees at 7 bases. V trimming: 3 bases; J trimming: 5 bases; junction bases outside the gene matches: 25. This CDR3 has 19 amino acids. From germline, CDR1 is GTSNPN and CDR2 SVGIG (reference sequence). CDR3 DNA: TGTGCCTGGAGCCCAATGAGAACCCGGACTAGAGTCTTAAGCCACGAGCAGTACTTC. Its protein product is CAWSPMRTRTRVLSHEQYF.

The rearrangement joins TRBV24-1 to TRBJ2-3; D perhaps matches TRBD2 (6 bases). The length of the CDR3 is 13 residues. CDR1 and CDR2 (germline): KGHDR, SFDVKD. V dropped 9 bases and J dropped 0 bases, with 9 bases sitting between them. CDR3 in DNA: TGTGCCACCCGCGGGGCTAGCACAGATACGCAGTATTTT. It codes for CATRGASTDTQYF.

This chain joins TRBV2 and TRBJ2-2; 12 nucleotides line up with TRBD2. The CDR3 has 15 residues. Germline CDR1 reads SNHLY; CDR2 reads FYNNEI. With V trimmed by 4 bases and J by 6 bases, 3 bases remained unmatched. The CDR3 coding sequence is TGTGCCAGCAGTGCTAGCGGGGGGGAGCCCGGGGAGCTGTTTTTT. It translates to CASSASGGEPGELFF.

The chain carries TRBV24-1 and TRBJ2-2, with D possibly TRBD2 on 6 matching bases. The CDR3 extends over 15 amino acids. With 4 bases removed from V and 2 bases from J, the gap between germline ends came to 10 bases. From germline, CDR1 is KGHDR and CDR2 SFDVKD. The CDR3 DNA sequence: TGTGCCACCAGTGACGGGGGAAGAAACACCGGGGAGCTGTTTTTT. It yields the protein CATSDGGRNTGELFF.

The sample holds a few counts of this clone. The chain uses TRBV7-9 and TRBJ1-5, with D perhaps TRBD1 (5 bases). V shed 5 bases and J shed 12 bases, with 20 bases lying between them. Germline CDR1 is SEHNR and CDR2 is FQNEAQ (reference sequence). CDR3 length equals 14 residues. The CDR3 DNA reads TGTGCCAGCAGCCAATACGGGGGGTTCGAGGACCAGCATTTT. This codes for CASSQYGGFEDQHF.

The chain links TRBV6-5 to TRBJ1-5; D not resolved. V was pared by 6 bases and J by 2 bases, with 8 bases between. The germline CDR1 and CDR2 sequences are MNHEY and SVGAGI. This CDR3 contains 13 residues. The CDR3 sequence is CASRSGGNQPQHF. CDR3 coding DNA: TGTGCCAGCAGGTCGGGAGGCAATCAGCCCCAGCATTTT.